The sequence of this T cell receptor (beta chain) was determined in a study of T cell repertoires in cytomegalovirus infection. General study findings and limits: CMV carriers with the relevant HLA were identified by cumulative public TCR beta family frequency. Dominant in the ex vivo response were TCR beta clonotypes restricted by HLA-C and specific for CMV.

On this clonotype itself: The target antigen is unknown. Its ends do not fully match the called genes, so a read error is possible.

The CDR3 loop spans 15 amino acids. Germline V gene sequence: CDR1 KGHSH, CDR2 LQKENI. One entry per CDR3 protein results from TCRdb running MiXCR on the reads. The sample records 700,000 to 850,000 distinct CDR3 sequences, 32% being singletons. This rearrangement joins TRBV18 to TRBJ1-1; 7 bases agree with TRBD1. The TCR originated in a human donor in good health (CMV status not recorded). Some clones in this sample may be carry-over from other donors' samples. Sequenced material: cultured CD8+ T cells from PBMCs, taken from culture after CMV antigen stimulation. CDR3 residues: CVSSEIQGFGTEAFF. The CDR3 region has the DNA TGTGTCAGCTCAGAAATACAGGGGTTCGGCACTGAAGCTTTCTTT. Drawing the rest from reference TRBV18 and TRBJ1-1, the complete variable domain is NAGVMQNPRHLVRRRGQEARLRCSPMKGHSHVYWYRQLPEEGLKFMVYLQKENIIDESGMPKERFSAEFPKEGPSILRIQQVVRGDSAAYFCVSSEIQGFGTEAFFGQGTRLTVV.